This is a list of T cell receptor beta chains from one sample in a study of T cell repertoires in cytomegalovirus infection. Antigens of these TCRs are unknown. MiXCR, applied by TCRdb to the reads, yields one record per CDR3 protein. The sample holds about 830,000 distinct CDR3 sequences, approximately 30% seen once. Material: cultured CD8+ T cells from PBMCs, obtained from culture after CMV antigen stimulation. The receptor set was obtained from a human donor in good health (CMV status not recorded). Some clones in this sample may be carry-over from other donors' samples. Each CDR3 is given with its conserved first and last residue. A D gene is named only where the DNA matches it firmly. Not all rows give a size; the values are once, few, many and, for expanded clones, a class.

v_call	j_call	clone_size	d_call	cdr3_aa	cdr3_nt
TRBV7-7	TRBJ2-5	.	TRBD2	CASSPAGGHQETQYF	TGTGCTAGCAGCCCAGCGGGGGGGCATCAAGAGACCCAGTACTTC
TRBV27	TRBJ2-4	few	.	CASSLIPGDIQYF	TGTGCCAGCAGTTTAATCCCAGGGGACATTCAGTACTTC
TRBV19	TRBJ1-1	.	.	CASIRGDYESNTEAFF	TGTGCCAGTATCCGAGGGGACTACGAGTCGAACACTGAAGCTTTCTTT
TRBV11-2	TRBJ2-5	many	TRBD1	CASSLGRGGTGIQETQYF	TGTGCCAGCAGCTTAGGGAGAGGGGGGACAGGAATTCAAGAGACCCAGTACTTC
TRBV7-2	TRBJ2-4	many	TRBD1	CASSLGPSDRGKNIQYF	TGTGCCAGCAGCTTAGGCCCTAGCGACAGGGGCAAAAACATTCAGTACTTC
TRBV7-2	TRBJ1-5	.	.	CASSGTQEPQHF	TGTGCCAGCAGCGGAACTCAGGAGCCCCAGCATTTT
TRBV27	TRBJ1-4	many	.	CASSFSGDNEKLFF	TGTGCCAGCAGTTTTTCAGGGGACAATGAAAAACTGTTTTTT
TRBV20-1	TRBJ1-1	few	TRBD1	CSARDPGGNTEAFF	TGCAGTGCTAGAGACCCAGGGGGTAACACTGAAGCTTTCTTT
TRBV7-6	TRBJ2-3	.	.	CASSLDGGRADTQYF	TGTGCCAGCAGCTTAGACGGGGGCAGGGCAGATACGCAGTATTTT
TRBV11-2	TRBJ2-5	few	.	CASSSGVGTYQETQYF	TGTGCCAGCAGCTCAGGAGTGGGCACGTACCAAGAGACCCAGTACTTC
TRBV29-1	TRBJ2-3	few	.	CSSGGTDTQYF	TGCAGCTCCGGGGGAACAGATACGCAGTATTTT
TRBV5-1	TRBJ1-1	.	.	CASALDSSGTEAFF	TGCGCCAGTGCCTTAGACTCCTCGGGCACTGAAGCTTTCTTT
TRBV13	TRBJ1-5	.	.	CASTQSGGGNQPQHF	TGTGCCAGCACCCAGTCAGGAGGCGGCAATCAGCCCCAGCATTTT
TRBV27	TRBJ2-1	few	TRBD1	CASNNGTGVQFF	TGTGCCAGCAACAACGGGACAGGGGTGCAGTTCTTC
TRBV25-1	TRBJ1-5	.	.	CASRGVKGAQHF	TGTGCCAGCAGGGGGGTTAAGGGAGCCCAGCATTTT
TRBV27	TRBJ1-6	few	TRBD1	CASSSLGGDNSPLHF	TGTGCCAGCAGTTCCTTAGGGGGCGATAATTCACCCCTCCACTTT
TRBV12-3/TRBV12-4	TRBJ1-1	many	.	CASSFYSGRGVNTEAFF	TGTGCCAGCAGTTTTTATTCGGGCAGGGGAGTAAACACTGAAGCTTTCTTT
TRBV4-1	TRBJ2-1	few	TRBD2	CASSQGPSGGRTNEQFF	TGCGCCAGCAGCCAAGGGCCCTCGGGGGGGCGCACCAATGAGCAGTTCTTC
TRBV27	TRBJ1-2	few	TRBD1	CASSLSGTGGGGYTF	TGTGCCAGCAGTTTAAGCGGGACAGGGGGCGGTGGCTACACCTTC
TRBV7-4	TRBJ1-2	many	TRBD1	CASSAGTDYGYTF	TGTGCCAGCAGCGCCGGGACAGACTATGGCTACACCTTC
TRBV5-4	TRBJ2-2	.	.	CASSGTPGELFF	TGTGCCAGCAGCGGGACACCCGGGGAGCTGTTTTTT
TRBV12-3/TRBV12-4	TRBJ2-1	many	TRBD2	CASSPAGGRYNEQFF	TGTGCCAGCAGCCCGGCGGGGGGGAGATACAATGAGCAGTTCTTC
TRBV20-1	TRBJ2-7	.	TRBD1	CSARRTGSYEQYF	TGCAGTGCTAGAAGGACAGGGTCCTACGAGCAGTACTTC
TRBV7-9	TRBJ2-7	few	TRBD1	CATSQGAQDEQYF	TGTGCCACTTCCCAGGGGGCTCAAGACGAGCAGTACTTC
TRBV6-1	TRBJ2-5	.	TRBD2	CASRREGQETQYF	TGTGCCAGCAGGAGGGAGGGGCAAGAGACCCAGTACTTC
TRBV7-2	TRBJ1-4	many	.	CASSSETTTNEKLFF	TGTGCCAGCAGCTCCGAGACGACAACTAATGAAAAACTGTTTTTT
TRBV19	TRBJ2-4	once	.	CASSPTTGREAKNIQYF	TGTGCCAGTAGTCCCACGACAGGAAGAGAGGCCAAAAACATTCAGTACTTC
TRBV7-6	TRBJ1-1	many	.	CASSLAVDSGTEAFF	TGTGCCAGCAGCTTAGCGGTAGATAGTGGCACTGAAGCTTTCTTT
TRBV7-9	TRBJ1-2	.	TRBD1	CASSLDGTGGLNGYTF	TGTGCCAGCAGCTTAGATGGAACAGGGGGACTCAATGGCTACACCTTC
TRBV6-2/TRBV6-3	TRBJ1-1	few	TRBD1	CASSYEQGAKNTEAFF	TGTGCCAGCAGTTACGAACAGGGGGCTAAAAACACTGAAGCTTTCTTT
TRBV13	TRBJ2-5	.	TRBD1	CASSSSSGQGKTQYF	TGTGCCAGCAGCTCCTCGAGTGGACAGGGGAAGACCCAGTACTTC
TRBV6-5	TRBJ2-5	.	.	CASSYRDIGINQETQYF	TGTGCCAGCTCCTACCGGGACATTGGAATTAATCAAGAGACCCAGTACTTC
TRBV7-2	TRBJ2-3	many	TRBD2	CASSFLGREGTDTQYF	TGTGCCAGCAGCTTTTTAGGGAGGGAGGGAACAGATACGCAGTATTTT
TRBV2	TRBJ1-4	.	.	CASSDPDTADEKLFF	TGTGCCAGCAGTGATCCGGACACCGCTGATGAAAAACTGTTTTTT
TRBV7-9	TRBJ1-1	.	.	CASGTATVNTEAFF	TGTGCCAGCGGAACCGCAACAGTGAACACTGAAGCTTTCTTT
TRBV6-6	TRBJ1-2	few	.	CASREGSYGYTF	TGTGCCAGCAGGGAGGGATCCTATGGCTACACCTTC
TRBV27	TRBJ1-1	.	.	CASGQPAFF	TGTGCCAGCGGACAGCCAGCTTTCTTT
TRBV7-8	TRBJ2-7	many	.	CASSLPGSTAGNPYEQYF	TGTGCCAGCAGCTTACCGGGGTCCACAGCGGGCAATCCCTACGAGCAGTACTTC
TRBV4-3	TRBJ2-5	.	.	CASSQESTGFFETQYF	TGCGCCAGCAGCCAAGAATCGACAGGTTTTTTTGAGACCCAGTACTTC
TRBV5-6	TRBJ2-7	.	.	CASSEGPRAAYEQYF	TGTGCCAGCAGCGAGGGTCCCAGGGCGGCCTACGAGCAGTACTTC
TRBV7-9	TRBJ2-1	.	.	CASSLRSGTPYNEQFF	TGTGCCAGCAGCTTAAGGTCAGGGACCCCCTACAATGAGCAGTTCTTC
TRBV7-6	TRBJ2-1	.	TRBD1	CASTAYQGAYNEQFF	TGTGCCAGCACAGCTTACCAGGGGGCTTACAATGAGCAGTTCTTC
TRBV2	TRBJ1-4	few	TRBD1	CASSLSPKQGPNEKLFF	TGTGCCAGCAGCCTGTCCCCTAAACAGGGGCCTAATGAAAAACTGTTTTTT
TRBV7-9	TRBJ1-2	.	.	CASSLGGEVDTF	TGTGCCAGCAGCTTAGGAGGAGAGGTCGACACCTTC
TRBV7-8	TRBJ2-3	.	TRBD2	CASRYRLADATDTQYF	TGTGCCAGCAGGTACAGACTAGCGGACGCCACAGATACGCAGTATTTT
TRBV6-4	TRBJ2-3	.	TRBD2	CASRILAGARDTQYF	TGTGCCAGCAGAATACTAGCGGGGGCGAGAGATACGCAGTATTTT
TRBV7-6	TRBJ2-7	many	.	CASSFQGVYEQYF	TGTGCCAGCAGCTTCCAGGGAGTCTACGAGCAGTACTTC
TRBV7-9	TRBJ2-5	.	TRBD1	CASSFWDSGETQYF	TGTGCCAGCAGCTTTTGGGACAGTGGAGAGACCCAGTACTTC
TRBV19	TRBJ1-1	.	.	CTSSIGGTEAFF	TGTACCAGTAGTATCGGAGGCACTGAAGCTTTCTTT
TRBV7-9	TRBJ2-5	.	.	CASSIPGAQETQYF	TGTGCCAGCAGCATTCCGGGGGCTCAAGAGACCCAGTACTTC
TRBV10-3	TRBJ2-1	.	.	CATGGDDNEQFF	TGTGCCACCGGTGGGGACGACAATGAGCAGTTCTTC
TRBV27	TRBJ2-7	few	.	CASSLSRDSGEQYF	TGTGCCAGCAGTTTATCTCGCGACAGTGGCGAGCAGTACTTC
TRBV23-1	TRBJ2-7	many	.	CASSQSLPMALLVVYEQYF	TGCGCCAGCAGTCAATCGCTGCCCATGGCTTTGTTGGTGGTGTACGAGCAGTACTTC
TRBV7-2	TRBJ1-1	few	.	CASSPKTGPQLGTEAFF	TGTGCCAGCAGCCCAAAGACGGGACCTCAGCTCGGCACTGAAGCTTTCTTT